The rows below give T cell receptor beta chains drawn from one sample of a study of blood T cells in healthy people across ages. TCRdb recomputed calls from the 5' RACE reads with MiXCR, one row per CDR3 protein. The sample includes 950,000 to 1,200,000 distinct CDR3 sequences, around two fifths of them seen just once. Sequencing was carried out using blood. The origin of the receptors is a young man in good health. The CDR3 runs from the conserved cysteine through the conserved F or W. A D gene is named only where the DNA matches it firmly. Size tells how often a clone was seen (once, few, many) or the class of an expanded clone, and some rows leave it out.

V	size	J	D	CDR3	DNA
TRBV4-3	few	TRBJ2-3	TRBD2	CASSPLAGGGGDTQYF	TGCGCCAGCAGCCCTCTAGCGGGGGGCGGGGGAGATACGCAGTATTTT
TRBV20-1	-	TRBJ2-7	-	CSASADPLYEQYF	TGCAGTGCTAGTGCGGACCCACTCTACGAGCAGTACTTC
TRBV27	-	TRBJ2-3	-	CASRLGNALYF	TGTGCCAGCAGGTTAGGGAATGCACTGTATTTT
TRBV29-1	few	TRBJ1-2	-	CSVDRGGEGYGYTF	TGCAGCGTTGACAGGGGCGGTGAGGGCTATGGCTACACCTTC
TRBV5-1	-	TRBJ2-4	TRBD1	CASSSTFRTGSAKNIQYF	TGCGCCAGCAGCTCCACATTCCGGACAGGGTCGGCCAAAAACATTCAGTACTTC
TRBV27	-	TRBJ2-6	-	CASSYRDAGANVLTF	TGTGCCAGCAGTTACAGGGACGCTGGGGCCAACGTCCTGACTTTC
TRBV7-9	-	TRBJ2-1	-	CASSSPGAAYNEQFF	TGTGCCAGCAGCTCCCCTGGGGCAGCCTACAATGAGCAGTTCTTC
TRBV2	few	TRBJ1-2	-	CASSVYGTNGYTF	TGTGCCAGCAGTGTGTACGGGACCAATGGCTACACCTTC
TRBV11-2	few	TRBJ2-5	-	CASSLGTDNQETQYF	TGTGCCAGCAGCTTAGGGACAGATAACCAAGAGACCCAGTACTTC
TRBV5-1	many	TRBJ2-3	-	CASSLVREDTQYF	TGCGCCAGCAGCTTGGTTCGGGAAGATACGCAGTATTTT
TRBV20-1	few	TRBJ2-1	TRBD1	CSAPRGLGQFF	TGCAGTGCTCCCAGGGGGCTGGGGCAGTTCTTC
TRBV5-1	-	TRBJ2-6	TRBD1	CASSRTGDGANVLTF	TGCGCCAGCAGCCGAACAGGGGATGGGGCCAACGTCCTGACTTTC
TRBV6-5	few	TRBJ1-3	TRBD1	CASRQGFSGNTIYF	TGTGCCAGCAGACAGGGGTTTTCTGGAAACACCATATATTTT
TRBV6-6	-	TRBJ2-3	TRBD2	CASSRLAGGLGTDTQYF	TGTGCCAGCAGTCGACTAGCGGGGGGGCTCGGCACAGATACGCAGTATTTT
TRBV11-2	-	TRBJ1-1	-	CASSLGNINTEAFF	TGTGCCAGCAGCTTGGGAAATATAAACACTGAAGCTTTCTTT
TRBV25-1	-	TRBJ1-5	TRBD1	CAGGTANNQPQHF	TGTGCCGGCGGGACAGCAAACAATCAGCCCCAGCATTTT
TRBV20-1	-	TRBJ1-2	-	CSARIYSGTSYGYTF	TGCAGTGCTAGAATTTATTCCGGGACAAGCTATGGCTACACCTTC
TRBV4-2	-	TRBJ2-3	TRBD2	CASSQDGRGGLTDTQYF	TGTGCCAGCAGCCAAGATGGTCGCGGGGGGCTCACAGATACGCAGTATTTT
TRBV12-3/TRBV12-4	-	TRBJ1-5	-	CASSFLGSVSNQPQHF	TGTGCCAGCAGTTTTCTGGGGTCGGTCAGCAATCAGCCCCAGCATTTT
TRBV12-3/TRBV12-4	-	TRBJ1-3	-	CASRPARGSGTIYF	TGTGCCAGCAGACCAGCCCGGGGGAGTGGCACCATATATTTT
TRBV28	-	TRBJ2-1	-	CASSRWKGTYNEQFF	TGTGCCAGCAGCCGTTGGAAAGGGACGTACAATGAGCAGTTCTTC
TRBV7-3	-	TRBJ2-5	-	CASSLTARETQYF	TGTGCCAGCAGCTTAACAGCCCGTGAGACCCAGTACTTC
TRBV11-2	-	TRBJ2-5	TRBD1	CVSSFGQGSNEQYF	TGTGTCAGCAGCTTCGGACAGGGGTCAAATGAGCAGTACTTC
TRBV6-5	-	TRBJ1-6	TRBD1	CASSYSGGDFSPLHF	TGTGCCAGCAGTTACTCAGGGGGCGATTTTTCACCCCTCCACTTT
TRBV5-6	few	TRBJ2-4	TRBD1	CASTQGLSVKNIQYF	TGTGCCAGCACACAGGGGTTGAGTGTCAAAAACATTCAGTACTTC
TRBV10-3	-	TRBJ2-5	-	CAISERGIRQETQYF	TGTGCCATCAGTGAGCGTGGAATTCGCCAAGAGACCCAGTACTTC
TRBV7-2	-	TRBJ2-3	-	CASSEVWGAESTDTQYF	TGTGCCAGCAGCGAGGTGTGGGGGGCCGAAAGCACAGATACGCAGTATTTT